This record concerns one TCR beta chain sequence. The antigen is unknown. The CDR3 does not end in the conserved phenylalanine or tryptophan, so this is likely a read error. It is unclear where the CDR3 begins or ends on the DNA, so no DNA is shown, and the CDR3 is as TCRdb lists it. These data come from a study of memory CD4+ T cells and cytomegalovirus serostatus. The study's findings and limits: Suggested: most of the CMV-linked TCR signature lies in CD4+ memory cells. About 40% of the roughly 150 known CMV-associated TCRbeta sequences appeared in CD4+ memory.

Under the authors' procedure: After removing out-of-frame reads, around 2,100,000 distinct TCRbeta sequences remained. The assay was immunoSEQ multiplex PCR, and TCRdb's table has in-frame clones only and misses some. From that table come the V and J calls and clone size; the DNA was used to work out D and trimming. The table shows under 75,000 clones, with 80% occurring only once. Germline CDR1 SGHTA, CDR2 FQGTGA. The length of the CDR3 is 13 amino acids, counting both ends. The sort gate was single viable CD3+CD4+CD8-CD45RO+ cells for memory CD4+ T cells. CD4+ T cells were isolated by positive magnetic selection.

This sequence was found in an adult in good health and CMV-seronegative. Some clones in this sample may be carry-over from other donors' samples. The sequenced sample was memory CD4+ T cells from blood. The chain links TRBV7-3 to TRBJ2-7; the table names TRBD1, a call not compared with the DNA. CDR3 residues: CASSFWGGTGCVY.